This TCR beta chain was sequenced in a study of T cells after yellow fever vaccination. Study details: Low-cell-number fractions underwent preparation using SMART-Seq v4 Ultra Low Input.

The CDR3 sequence is 14 residues long. Germline V gene sequence: CDR1 DFQATT, CDR2 SNEGSKA (reference sequence). J lost 5 bases, V lost 5 bases, and 8 bases had no gene match. There are a few counts of this clonotype. TCRdb redid the calling of the 5' RACE reads with MiXCR, one entry per CDR3 protein. The sample has about 550,000 distinct CDR3 sequences; about 19% are singletons. The sequence came from a young man who received the YFV17D yellow fever vaccine. The specimen comprised PBMCs, sampled 15 days after the yellow fever booster vaccination. The genes are TRBV20-1 and TRBJ2-5; TRBD2 matches 10 bases. In DNA form, the CDR3 reads TGCAGTGCTCAAGTCCTAGCGGGGGAGGAGACCCAGTACTTC. Its translation is CSAQVLAGEETQYF.